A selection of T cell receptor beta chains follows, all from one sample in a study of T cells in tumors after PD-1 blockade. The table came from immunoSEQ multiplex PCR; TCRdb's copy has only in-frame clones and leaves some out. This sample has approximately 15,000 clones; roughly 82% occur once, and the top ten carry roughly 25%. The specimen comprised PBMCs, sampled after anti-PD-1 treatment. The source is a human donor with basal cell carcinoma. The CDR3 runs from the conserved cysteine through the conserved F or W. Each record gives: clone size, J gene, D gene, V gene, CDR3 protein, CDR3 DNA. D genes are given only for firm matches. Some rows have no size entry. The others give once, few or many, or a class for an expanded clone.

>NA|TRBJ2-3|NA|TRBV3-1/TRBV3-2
CASSPGGTDTQYF
TGTGCCAGCAGCCCTGGGGGGACAGATACGCAGTATTTT
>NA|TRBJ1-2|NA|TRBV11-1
CASSPLGGPNYGYTF
TGTGCCAGCAGCCCACTTGGGGGGCCTAACTATGGCTACACCTTC
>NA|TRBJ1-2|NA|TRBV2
CASSEFGGRDYGYTF
TGTGCCAGCAGTGAATTTGGGGGAAGGGACTATGGCTACACCTTC
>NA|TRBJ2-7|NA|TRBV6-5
CASSSDDITSYEQYF
TGTGCCAGCAGTTCGGACGATATTACTTCCTACGAGCAGTACTTC
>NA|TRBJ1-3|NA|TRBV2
CASSPGRAGNTIYF
TGTGCCAGCAGTCCCGGCAGGGCTGGAAACACCATATATTTT
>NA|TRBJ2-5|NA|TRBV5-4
CASSLEAGEETQYF
TGTGCCAGCAGCTTGGAGGCAGGGGAAGAGACCCAGTACTTC
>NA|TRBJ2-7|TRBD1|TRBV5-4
CASSLDSGAGGSYEQYF
TGTGCCAGCAGCTTGGACAGTGGGGCAGGGGGCTCCTACGAGCAGTACTTC
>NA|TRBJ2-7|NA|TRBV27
CASSFTGVEQYF
TGTGCCAGCAGTTTTACTGGCGTCGAGCAGTACTTC
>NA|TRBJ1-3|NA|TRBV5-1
CASSSRPGDGRSGNTIYF
TGCGCCAGCAGCTCCCGTCCGGGGGACGGACGCTCTGGAAACACCATATATTTT
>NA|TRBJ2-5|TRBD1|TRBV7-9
CASSLRTGPNLQETQYF
TGTGCCAGCAGCCTCCGGACAGGGCCGAATCTCCAAGAGACCCAGTACTTC
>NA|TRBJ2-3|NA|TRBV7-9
CASSTTLTDTQYF
TGTGCCAGCAGCACCACTTTAACAGATACGCAGTATTTT
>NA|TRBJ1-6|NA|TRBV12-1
CASSARTGAYNSPLHF
TGTGCCAGCAGCGCTAGGACAGGGGCGTATAATTCACCCCTCCACTTT
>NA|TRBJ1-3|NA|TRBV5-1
CASSLEQQVSGNTIYF
TGCGCCAGCAGCTTGGAACAACAGGTCTCTGGAAACACCATATATTTT
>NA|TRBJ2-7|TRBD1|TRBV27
CASNRQGTYEQYF
TGTGCCAGCAATCGACAGGGAACCTACGAGCAGTACTTC
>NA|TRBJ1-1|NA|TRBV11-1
CASSGPPTTEAFF
TGTGCCAGCTCGGGACCTCCGACCACTGAAGCTTTCTTT
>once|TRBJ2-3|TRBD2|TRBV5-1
CASSRTSGIADTQYF
TGCGCCAGCTCCCGGACTAGCGGGATCGCAGATACGCAGTATTTT